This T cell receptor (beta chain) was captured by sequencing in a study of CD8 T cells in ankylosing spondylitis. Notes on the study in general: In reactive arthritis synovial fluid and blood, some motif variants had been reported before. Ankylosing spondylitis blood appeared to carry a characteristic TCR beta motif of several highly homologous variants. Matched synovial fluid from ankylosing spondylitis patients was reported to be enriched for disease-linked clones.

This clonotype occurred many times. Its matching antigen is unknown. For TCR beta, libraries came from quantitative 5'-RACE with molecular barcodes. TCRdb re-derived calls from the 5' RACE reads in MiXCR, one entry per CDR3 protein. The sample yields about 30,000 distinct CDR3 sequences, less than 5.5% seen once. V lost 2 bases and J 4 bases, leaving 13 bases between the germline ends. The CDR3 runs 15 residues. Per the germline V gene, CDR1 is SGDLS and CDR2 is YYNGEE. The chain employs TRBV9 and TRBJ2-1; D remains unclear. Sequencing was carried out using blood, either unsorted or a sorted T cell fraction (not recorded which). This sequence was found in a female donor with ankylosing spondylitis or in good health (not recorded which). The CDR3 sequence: CASSVTGEWYNEQFF. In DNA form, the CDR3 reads TGTGCCAGCAGCGTTACGGGTGAGTGGTACAATGAGCAGTTCTTC.